This T cell receptor beta chain was documented in a study of spatial heterogeneity in lung cancer. At the level of the study: Among detected sequences, beta-chain ones consistently exceeded alpha-chain ones in number. The study, taken as a whole, reports: Coverage of tumor T cells, by estimate, reached approximately 7% for alpha chains and about 12% for beta chains. Tumors with more nonsynonymous mutations had more expanded intratumoral alpha and beta TCRs.

Germline CDR1 SGHRS, CDR2 YFSETQ. The CDR3 length is 13 residues. J gave up 5 bases and V 6 bases, and 8 bases lay outside the gene matches. Time point in this sample: sample taken at primary tumor resection. Without sorting, whole RNA was sequenced from tumor, nontumor lung or frozen PBMC. On each TCR cDNA molecule, a unique molecular identifier was present. MiXCR, applied by TCRdb to the 5' RACE reads, yields one record per CDR3 protein. The repertoire holds some 1,800 distinct CDR3 sequences, 4.5% to 7% seen once, with 20% to 25% in the top ten. This clonotype was picked up a small number of times. As yet, its antigen is unknown.

The origin of this receptor is a male donor with early-stage non-small cell lung cancer. Specimen: lung tumor tissue, collected at surgery. This chain joins TRBV5-1 and TRBJ2-7; 7 positions agree with TRBD1. The CDR3 DNA sequence: TGCGCCAGCACCCGGGACAGTCTCGACGAGCAGTACTTC. Protein sequence: CASTRDSLDEQYF.